A single sample is the source of the 10 T cell receptor beta chains below, sequenced in a study of post-analysis software for immune sequencing data (dated by TCRdb to 2013 to 2016). The investigation overall reported the following: Patients showed significantly higher frequencies than controls for about 5 TRBV segments, among them TRBV5-6, TRBV5-1 and TRBV20-1.

Their antigens remain unidentified. Libraries came from PCR. Instrument used: Illumina HiSeq 2500. To reduce PCR and sequencing biases, unique molecular identifiers were incorporated into the TCR beta cDNA libraries. Clones were called with MiXCR by TCRdb after fastp trimmed the public reads at Q25, and only in-frame beta chains were retained. Records with the same CDR3 protein are collapsed into one entry carrying the most frequent genes and DNA. This sample lists under 650,000 distinct CDR3 sequences; roughly 45% were detected once. 1.5% to 2% of the sample lies in the top ten. Sequences were obtained from blood. The receptor source for this set is a girl aged 10-17 years with multiple sclerosis.

The J gene is TRBJ2-5, the V gene TRBV7-9; D is unclear. The CDR3 is 16 residues long. V was pared by 6 bases and J by 0 bases, with 17 bases between. Germline CDR1 SEHNR, CDR2 FQNEAQ (reference sequence). CDR3 region: CASRPFKIGYQETQYF. In DNA, the CDR3 is TGTGCCAGCAGACCATTTAAGATAGGGTACCAAGAGACCCAGTACTTC.

The genes are TRBV7-2 and TRBJ1-6; 9 positions agree with TRBD1. The CDR3 loop spans 16 amino acids. V shed 7 bases and J 2 bases; nucleotides not matched to a gene: 6. Germline loops: CDR1 SGHTA, CDR2 FQGNSA. The CDR3 loop reads CASKTGGLAYNSPLHF. CDR3 in DNA: TGTGCCAGCAAGACAGGGGGATTAGCCTATAATTCACCCCTCCACTTT.

This clonotype was detected a few times. The gene calls are TRBV4-1 and TRBJ1-1; tentative D call: TRBD1 (6 bases). Trimming pared 1 base from V and 7 bases from J, leaving 16 bases between. The CDR3 loop spans 15 amino acids. Germline V gene data show CDR1 as MGHRA and CDR2 as YSYEKL. CDR3 nucleotides: TGCGCCAGCAGCCAAGCTGTAGCCAGGGGCGGTGAAGCTTTCTTT. Its protein is CASSQAVARGGEAFF.

The chain has TRBV20-1 and TRBJ2-7; D unresolved. Trimming shortened V by 6 bases and J by 3 bases, and 9 bases separated the two germline ends. This CDR3 is built from 11 residues. The germline gives CDR1 DFQATT, CDR2 SNEGSKA (reference sequence). This chain's CDR3 is CSAIKIYEQYF. The CDR3 DNA sequence: TGCAGTGCCATTAAAATCTACGAGCAGTACTTC.

The rearrangement uses TRBV27 and TRBJ1-1; possible D gene TRBD1, 6 bases. Germline-derived CDR1 and CDR2 are MNHEY and SMNVEV (reference sequence). CDR3 length: 15 residues. The germline V and J ends were trimmed by 5 bases and 6 bases, with 19 bases remaining between them. CDR3 region: CASSESDSFGPEAFF. For the CDR3, the DNA is TGTGCCAGCAGTGAATCGGACAGCTTTGGCCCTGAAGCTTTCTTT.

The chain has TRBV12-3 or TRBV12-4 and TRBJ2-1; a possible D gene is TRBD2 (6 bases). The CDR3 is 15 amino acids. Between the trimmed V and J ends, which lost 5 bases and 6 bases, there was a span of 17 bases. CDR3 protein: CASSPDGGVGNEQFF. Written as DNA, the CDR3 is TGTGCCAGCAGTCCTGACGGGGGAGTCGGCAATGAGCAGTTCTTC.

The CDR3 DNA reads as TGTGCCAGCAGCTTGGTACGCAACTCTGGGGCCAACGTCCTGACTTTC. This translates into CASSLVRNSGANVLTF. This chain joins TRBV7-9 and TRBJ2-6; D is ambiguous. This CDR3 spans 16 amino acids. V was cut by 3 bases and J by 0 bases, with 9 bases left in between. Germline CDR1 reads SEHNR; CDR2 reads FQNEAQ (reference sequence).

The chain joins TRBV7-2 to TRBJ2-1, with TRBD1 identical over 8 bases. The junction had 5 bases not matched to a gene; V was cut back by 4 bases and J by 0 bases. The length of the CDR3 is 16 residues. Germline V gene data show CDR1 as SGHTA and CDR2 as FQGNSA. The DNA for the CDR3 is TGTGCCAGCAGCTACCTCGGACAGGGCTCCTACAATGAGCAGTTCTTC. Translated, it gives CASSYLGQGSYNEQFF.

This clonotype was recorded a few times. The gene calls are TRBV7-9 and TRBJ2-3; D uncertain. CDR1 is SEHNR, CDR2 FQNEAQ, per germline (reference sequence). V lost 3 bases and J lost 2, with 6 bases in between. This CDR3 comprises 13 residues. The CDR3, as DNA: TGTGCCAGCAGCTTCGCAGACACAGATACGCAGTATTTT. It is translated as CASSFADTDTQYF.

The chain has TRBV3-1 and TRBJ2-1; no reliable D call. Trimming pared 4 bases from V and 0 bases from J, leaving 13 bases between. Germline CDR1 LGHDT, CDR2 YNNKEL (reference sequence). The CDR3 sequence is 16 residues long. The CDR3 loop is CASSPFGVSSYNEQFF. The CDR3 nucleotides are TGTGCCAGCAGCCCCTTTGGCGTGAGCTCCTACAATGAGCAGTTCTTC.